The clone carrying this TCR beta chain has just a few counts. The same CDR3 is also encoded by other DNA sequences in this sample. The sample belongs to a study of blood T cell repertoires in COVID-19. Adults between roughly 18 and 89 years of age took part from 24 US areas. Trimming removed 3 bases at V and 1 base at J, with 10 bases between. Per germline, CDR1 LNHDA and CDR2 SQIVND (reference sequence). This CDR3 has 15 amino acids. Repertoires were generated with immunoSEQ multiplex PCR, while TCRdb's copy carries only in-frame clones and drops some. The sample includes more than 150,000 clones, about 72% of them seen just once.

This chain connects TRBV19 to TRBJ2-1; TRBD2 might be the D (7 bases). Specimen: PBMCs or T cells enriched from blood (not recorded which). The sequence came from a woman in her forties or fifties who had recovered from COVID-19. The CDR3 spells CASSIGGPSYNEQFF. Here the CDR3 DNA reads TGTGCCAGTAGTATCGGGGGGCCTTCCTACAATGAGCAGTTCTTC.